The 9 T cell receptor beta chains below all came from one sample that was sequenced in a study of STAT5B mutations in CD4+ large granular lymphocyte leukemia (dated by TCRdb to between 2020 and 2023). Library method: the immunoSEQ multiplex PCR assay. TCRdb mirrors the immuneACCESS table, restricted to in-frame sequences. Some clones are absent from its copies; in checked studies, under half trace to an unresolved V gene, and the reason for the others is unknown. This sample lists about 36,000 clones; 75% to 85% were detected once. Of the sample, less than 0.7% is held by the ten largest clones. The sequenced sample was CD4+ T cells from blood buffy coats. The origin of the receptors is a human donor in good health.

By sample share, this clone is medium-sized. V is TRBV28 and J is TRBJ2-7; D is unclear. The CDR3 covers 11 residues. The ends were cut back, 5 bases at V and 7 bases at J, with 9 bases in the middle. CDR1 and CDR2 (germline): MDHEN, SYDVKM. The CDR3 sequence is CASSLSREQYF. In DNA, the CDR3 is TGTGCCAGCAGTCTCTCTAGAGAGCAGTACTTC.

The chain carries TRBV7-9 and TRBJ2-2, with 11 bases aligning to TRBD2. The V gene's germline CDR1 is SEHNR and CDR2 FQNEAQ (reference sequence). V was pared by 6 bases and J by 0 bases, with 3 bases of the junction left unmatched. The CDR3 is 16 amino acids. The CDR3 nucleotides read TGTGCCAGCAGTGCTAGCGGGGGGCCGAACACCGGGGAGCTGTTTTTT. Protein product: CASSASGGPNTGELFF. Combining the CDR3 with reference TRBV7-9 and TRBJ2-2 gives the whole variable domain DTGVSQNPRHKITKRGQNVTFRCDPISEHNRLYWYRQTLGQGPEFLTYFQNEAQLEKSRLLSDRFSAERPKGSFSTLEIQRTEQGDSAMYLCASSASGGPNTGELFFGEGSRLTVL.

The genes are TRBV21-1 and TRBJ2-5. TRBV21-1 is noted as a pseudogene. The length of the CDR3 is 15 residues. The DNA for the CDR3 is TGTGCCAGCAGCGCCCGACGGCAGTACCAAGAGACCCAGTACTTC. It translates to CASSARRQYQETQYF.

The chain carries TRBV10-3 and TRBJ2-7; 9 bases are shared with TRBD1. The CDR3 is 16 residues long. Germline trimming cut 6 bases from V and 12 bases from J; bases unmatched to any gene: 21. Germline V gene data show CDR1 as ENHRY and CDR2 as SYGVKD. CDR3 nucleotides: TGTGCCATCAGACCAACGGGACAGGGAAGGTCACCGGGGGTGTACTTC. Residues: CAIRPTGQGRSPGVYF.

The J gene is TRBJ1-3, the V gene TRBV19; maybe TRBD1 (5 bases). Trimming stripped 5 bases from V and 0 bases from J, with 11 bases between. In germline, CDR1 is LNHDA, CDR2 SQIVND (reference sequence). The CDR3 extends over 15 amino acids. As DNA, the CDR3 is TGTGCCAGTAGTCCGCAGGGAAGCTCTGGAAACACCATATATTTT. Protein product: CASSPQGSSGNTIYF.

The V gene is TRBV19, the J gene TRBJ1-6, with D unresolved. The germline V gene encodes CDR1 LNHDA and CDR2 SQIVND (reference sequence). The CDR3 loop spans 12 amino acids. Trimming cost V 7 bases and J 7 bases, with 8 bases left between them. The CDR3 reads CASNVRNSPLHF. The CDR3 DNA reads TGTGCCAGTAACGTACGGAATTCACCCCTCCACTTT.

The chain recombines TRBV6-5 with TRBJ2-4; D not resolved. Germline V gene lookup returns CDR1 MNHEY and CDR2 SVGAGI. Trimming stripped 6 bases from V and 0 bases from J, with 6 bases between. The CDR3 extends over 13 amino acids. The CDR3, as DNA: TGTGCCAGCAGACATGTAGCCAAAAACATTCAGTACTTC. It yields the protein CASRHVAKNIQYF.

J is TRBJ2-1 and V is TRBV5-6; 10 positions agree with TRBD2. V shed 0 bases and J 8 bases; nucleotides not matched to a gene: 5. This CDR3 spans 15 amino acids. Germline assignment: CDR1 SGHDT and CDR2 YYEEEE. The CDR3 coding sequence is TGTGCCAGCAGCTTGGTTCTAGCGGGAGACGATGAGCAGTTCTTC. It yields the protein CASSLVLAGDDEQFF.

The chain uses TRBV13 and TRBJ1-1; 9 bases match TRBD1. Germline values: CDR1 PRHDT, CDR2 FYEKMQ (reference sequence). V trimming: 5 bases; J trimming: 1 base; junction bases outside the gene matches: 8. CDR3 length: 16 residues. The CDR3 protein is CASSREGQGGNTEAFF. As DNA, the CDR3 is TGTGCCAGCAGCCGAGAGGGACAGGGTGGGAACACTGAAGCTTTCTTT.